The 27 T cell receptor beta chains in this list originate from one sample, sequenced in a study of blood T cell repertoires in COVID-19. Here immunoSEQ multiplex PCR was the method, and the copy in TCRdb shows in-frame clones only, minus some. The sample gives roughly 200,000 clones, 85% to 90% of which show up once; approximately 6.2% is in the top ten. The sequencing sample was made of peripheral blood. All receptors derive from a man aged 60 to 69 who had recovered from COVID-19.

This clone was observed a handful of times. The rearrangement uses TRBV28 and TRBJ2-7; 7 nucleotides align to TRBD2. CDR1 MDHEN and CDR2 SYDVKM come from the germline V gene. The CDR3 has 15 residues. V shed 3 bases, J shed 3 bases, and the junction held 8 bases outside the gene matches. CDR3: CASSFRQREVYEQYF. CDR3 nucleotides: TGTGCCAGCAGTTTTCGCCAGCGGGAAGTCTACGAGCAGTACTTC.

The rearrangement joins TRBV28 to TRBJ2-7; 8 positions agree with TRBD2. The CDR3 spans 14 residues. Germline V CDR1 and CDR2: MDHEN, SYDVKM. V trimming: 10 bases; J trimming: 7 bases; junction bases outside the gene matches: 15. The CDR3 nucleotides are TGTGCCACCTCGGGGAGCGGGAGATCGCGAGAGCAGTACTTC. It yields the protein CATSGSGRSREQYF.

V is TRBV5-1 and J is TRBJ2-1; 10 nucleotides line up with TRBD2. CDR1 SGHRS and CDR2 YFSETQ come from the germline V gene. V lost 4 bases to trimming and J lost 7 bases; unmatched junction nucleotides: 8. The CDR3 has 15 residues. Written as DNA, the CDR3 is TGCGCCAGCAGCCCAAGCGGGGGGGCTGAAAATGAGCAGTTCTTC. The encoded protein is CASSPSGGAENEQFF.

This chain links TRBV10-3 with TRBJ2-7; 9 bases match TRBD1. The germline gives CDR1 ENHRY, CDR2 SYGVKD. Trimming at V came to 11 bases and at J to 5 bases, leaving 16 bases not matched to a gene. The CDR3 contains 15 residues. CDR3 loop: CAPILRDRANHEQYF. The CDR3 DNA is TGTGCCCCCATTCTACGGGACAGGGCGAACCACGAGCAGTACTTC.

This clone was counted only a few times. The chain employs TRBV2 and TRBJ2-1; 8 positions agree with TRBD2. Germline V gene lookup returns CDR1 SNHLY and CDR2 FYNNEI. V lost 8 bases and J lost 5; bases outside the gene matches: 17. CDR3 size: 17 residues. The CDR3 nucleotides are TGTGCCAGCGGGGCCCTTGGGAGCGGGGGACACGACAATGAGCAGTTCTTC. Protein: CASGALGSGGHDNEQFF.

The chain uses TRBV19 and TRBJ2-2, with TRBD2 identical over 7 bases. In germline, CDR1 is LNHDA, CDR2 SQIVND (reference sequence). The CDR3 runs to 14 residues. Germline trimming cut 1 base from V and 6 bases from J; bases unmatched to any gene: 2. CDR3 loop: CASSIGAGAGELFF. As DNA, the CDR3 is TGTGCCAGTAGTATAGGTGCGGGAGCCGGGGAGCTGTTTTTT.

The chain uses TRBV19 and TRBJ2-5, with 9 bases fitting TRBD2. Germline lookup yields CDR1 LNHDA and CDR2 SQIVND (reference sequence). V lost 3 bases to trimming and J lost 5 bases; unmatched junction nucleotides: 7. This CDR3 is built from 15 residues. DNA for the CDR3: TGTGCCAGTAGTATGCGGCTAGCGGGGAGGGAGACCCAGTACTTC. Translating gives CASSMRLAGRETQYF.

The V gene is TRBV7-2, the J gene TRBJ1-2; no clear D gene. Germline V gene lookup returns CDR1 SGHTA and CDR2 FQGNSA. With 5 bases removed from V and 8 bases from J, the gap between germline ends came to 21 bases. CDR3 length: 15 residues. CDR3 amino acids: CASSPGGIWVGGYTF. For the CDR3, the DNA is TGTGCCAGCAGCCCCGGAGGAATCTGGGTTGGGGGCTACACCTTC.

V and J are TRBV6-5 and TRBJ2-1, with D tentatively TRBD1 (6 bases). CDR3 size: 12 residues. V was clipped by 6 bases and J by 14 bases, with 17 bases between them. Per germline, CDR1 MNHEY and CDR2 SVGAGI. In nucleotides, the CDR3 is TGTGCCAGCAGACCCGGGACACACGGGGAGTTCTTC. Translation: CASRPGTHGEFF.

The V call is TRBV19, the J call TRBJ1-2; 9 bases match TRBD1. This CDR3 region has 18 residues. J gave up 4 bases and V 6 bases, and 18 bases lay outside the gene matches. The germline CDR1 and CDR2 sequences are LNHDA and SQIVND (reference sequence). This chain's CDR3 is CASSPSVGQGLTIYGYTF. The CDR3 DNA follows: TGTGCCAGTAGCCCCTCCGTGGGACAGGGCCTTACGATCTATGGCTACACCTTC.

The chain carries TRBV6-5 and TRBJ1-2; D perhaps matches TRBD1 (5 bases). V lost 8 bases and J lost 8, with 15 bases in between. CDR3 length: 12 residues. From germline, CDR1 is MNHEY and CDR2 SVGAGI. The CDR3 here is CASGAAVIGYTF. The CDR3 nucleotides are TGTGCCAGCGGGGCAGCAGTTATAGGCTACACCTTC.

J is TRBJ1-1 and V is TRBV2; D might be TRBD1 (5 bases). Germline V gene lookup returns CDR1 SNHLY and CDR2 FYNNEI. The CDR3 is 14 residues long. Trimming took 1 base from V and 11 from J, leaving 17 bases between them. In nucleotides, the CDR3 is TGTGCCAGCAGTGAAGGGGGAAAAGGGGTTAGGGCTTTCTTT. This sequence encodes CASSEGGKGVRAFF.

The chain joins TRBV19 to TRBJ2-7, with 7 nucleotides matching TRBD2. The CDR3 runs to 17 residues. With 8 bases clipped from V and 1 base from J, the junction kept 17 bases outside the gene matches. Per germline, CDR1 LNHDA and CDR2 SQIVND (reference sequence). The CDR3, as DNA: TGTGCCAGTCATATCCCTGGGCGGCTAGCGGTATCCTACGAGCAGTACTTC. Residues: CASHIPGRLAVSYEQYF.

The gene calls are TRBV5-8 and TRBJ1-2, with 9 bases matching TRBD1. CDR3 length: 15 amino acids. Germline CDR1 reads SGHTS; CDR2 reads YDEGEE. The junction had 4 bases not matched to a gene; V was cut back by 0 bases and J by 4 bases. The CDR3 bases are TGTGCCAGCAGCTTGGAGGGGACAGGGTTCTATGGCTACACCTTC. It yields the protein CASSLEGTGFYGYTF.

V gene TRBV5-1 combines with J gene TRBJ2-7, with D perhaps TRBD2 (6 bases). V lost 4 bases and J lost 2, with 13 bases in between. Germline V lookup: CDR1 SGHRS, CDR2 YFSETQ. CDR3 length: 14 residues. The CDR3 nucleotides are TGCGCCAGCAGCCCCGGGACTCCTGCCTACGAGCAGTACTTC. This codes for CASSPGTPAYEQYF.

CDR3 sequence reads: CASSYYNEKLFF. DNA for the CDR3: TGTGCCAGCAGTTATTATAATGAAAAACTGTTTTTT. J is TRBJ1-4 and V is TRBV12-3 or TRBV12-4, with D unclear. The CDR3 spans 12 residues. Trimming pared 4 bases from V and 4 bases from J, leaving 4 bases between.

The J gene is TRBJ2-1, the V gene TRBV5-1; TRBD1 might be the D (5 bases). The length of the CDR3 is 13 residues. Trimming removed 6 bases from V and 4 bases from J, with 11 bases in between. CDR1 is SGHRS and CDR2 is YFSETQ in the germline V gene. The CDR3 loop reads CASKTDPYNEQFF. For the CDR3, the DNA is TGCGCCAGCAAGACAGATCCTTACAATGAGCAGTTCTTC.

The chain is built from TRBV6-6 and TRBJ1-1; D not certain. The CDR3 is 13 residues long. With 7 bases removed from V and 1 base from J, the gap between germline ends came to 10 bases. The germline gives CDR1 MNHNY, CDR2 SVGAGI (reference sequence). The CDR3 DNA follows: TGTGCCAGCACCCCTGGCGGGAACACTGAAGCTTTCTTT. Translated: CASTPGGNTEAFF.

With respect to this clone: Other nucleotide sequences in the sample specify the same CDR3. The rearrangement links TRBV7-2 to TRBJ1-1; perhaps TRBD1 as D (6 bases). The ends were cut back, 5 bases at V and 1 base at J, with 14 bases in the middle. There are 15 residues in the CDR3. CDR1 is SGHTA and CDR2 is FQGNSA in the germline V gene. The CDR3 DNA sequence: TGTGCCAGCAGCGGGGGGGGGCGGGGGAACACTGAAGCTTTCTTT. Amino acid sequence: CASSGGGRGNTEAFF.

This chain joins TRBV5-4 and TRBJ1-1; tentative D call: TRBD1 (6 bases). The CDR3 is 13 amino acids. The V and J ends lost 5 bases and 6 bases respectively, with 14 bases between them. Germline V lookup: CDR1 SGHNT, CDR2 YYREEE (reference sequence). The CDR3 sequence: CASRLFRGAEAFF. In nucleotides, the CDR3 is TGTGCCAGCAGATTATTCAGGGGCGCTGAAGCTTTCTTT.

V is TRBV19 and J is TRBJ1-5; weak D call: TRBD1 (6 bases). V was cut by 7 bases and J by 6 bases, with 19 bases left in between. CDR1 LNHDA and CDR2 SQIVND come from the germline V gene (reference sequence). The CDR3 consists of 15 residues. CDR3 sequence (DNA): TGTGCCAGTAAAAGGTATGAGGGGGACGCTCAGCCCCAGCATTTT. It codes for CASKRYEGDAQPQHF.

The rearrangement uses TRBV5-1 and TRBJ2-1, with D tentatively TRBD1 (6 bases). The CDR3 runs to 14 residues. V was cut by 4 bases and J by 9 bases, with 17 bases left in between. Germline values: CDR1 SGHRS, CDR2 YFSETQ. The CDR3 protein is CASSRTTTGSEQFF. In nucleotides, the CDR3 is TGCGCCAGCAGCCGTACCACCACAGGGTCTGAGCAGTTCTTC.

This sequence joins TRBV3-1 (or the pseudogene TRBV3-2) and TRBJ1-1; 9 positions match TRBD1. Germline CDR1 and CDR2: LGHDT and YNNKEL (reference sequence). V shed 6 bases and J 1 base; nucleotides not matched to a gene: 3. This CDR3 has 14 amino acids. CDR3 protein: CASRPGQGNTEAFF. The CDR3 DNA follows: TGTGCCAGCAGACCGGGACAGGGGAACACTGAAGCTTTCTTT.

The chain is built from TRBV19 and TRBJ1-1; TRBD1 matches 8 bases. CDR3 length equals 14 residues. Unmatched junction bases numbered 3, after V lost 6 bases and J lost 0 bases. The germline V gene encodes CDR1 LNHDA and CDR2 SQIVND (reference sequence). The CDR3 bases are TGTGCCAGTAGCGACAGGGGAATGAACACTGAAGCTTTCTTT. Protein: CASSDRGMNTEAFF.

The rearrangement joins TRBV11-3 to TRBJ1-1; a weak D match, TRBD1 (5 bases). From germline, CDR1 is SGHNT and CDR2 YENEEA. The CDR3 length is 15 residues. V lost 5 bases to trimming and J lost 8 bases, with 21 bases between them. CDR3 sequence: CASSPGAGRWGEAFF. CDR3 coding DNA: TGTGCCAGCAGCCCCGGGGCCGGGAGGTGGGGGGAAGCTTTCTTT.

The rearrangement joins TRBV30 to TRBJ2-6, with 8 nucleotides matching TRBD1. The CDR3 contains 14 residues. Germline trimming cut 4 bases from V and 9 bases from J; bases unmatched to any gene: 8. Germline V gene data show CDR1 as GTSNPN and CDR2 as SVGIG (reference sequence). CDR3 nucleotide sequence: TGTGCCTGGACAACCAGGGGGCCCCTCAACGTCCTGACTTTC. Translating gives CAWTTRGPLNVLTF.

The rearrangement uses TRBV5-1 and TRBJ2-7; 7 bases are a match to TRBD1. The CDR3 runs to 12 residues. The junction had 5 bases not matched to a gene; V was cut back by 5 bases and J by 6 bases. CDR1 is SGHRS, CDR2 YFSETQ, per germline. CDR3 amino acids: CASRPPGGEQYF. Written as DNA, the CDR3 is TGCGCCAGCAGACCCCCAGGGGGCGAGCAGTACTTC. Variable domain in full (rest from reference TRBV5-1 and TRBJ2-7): KAGVTQTPRYLIKTRGQQVTLSCSPISGHRSVSWYQQTPGQGLQFLFEYFSETQRNKGNFPGRFSGRQFSNSRSEMNVSTLELGDSALYLCASRPPGGEQYFGPGTRLTVT.